Below are 9 T cell receptor beta chains sequenced from a single sample in a study of T cell repertoires in cytomegalovirus infection. TCRdb independently ran MiXCR on the reads; one entry per CDR3 protein. The sample yields about 490,000 distinct CDR3 sequences, 16% seen once. The material sequenced was CD8+ T cells from PBMCs. These receptors were collected from a human donor in good health (CMV status not recorded). Some clones in this sample may be carry-over from other donors' samples.

This chain links TRBV7-9 with TRBJ2-5; the match to TRBD1 covers 9 bases. V lost 5 bases and J lost 4; bases outside the gene matches: 8. CDR1 SEHNR and CDR2 FQNEAQ come from the germline V gene (reference sequence). The CDR3 length is 15 residues. This CDR3 is CASSPRDREGETQYF. For the CDR3, the DNA is TGTGCCAGCAGCCCCCGGGACAGGGAGGGAGAGACCCAGTACTTC.

This clonotype was detected only a few times. This chain joins TRBV6-4 and TRBJ1-1; TRBD1 might be the D (6 bases). Per the germline V gene, CDR1 is MRHNA and CDR2 is SNTAGT. This CDR3 spans 15 amino acids. V lost 5 bases and J lost 5, with 18 bases in between. The CDR3, as DNA: TGTGCCAGCAGTCCCGCTGGGGGGGGGCGGACTGAAGCTTTCTTT. Residues: CASSPAGGGRTEAFF.

On this clonotype: This may be a read error: a much more frequent sequence differs by one nucleotide. A read error is likely, as this CDR3 ends without the conserved phenylalanine or tryptophan. V usage is TRBV7-4 and J usage is TRBJ1-2; a weak D match, TRBD1 (6 bases). CDR3 size: 15 residues. The V end was cut by 2 bases, the J end by 2 bases, with 12 bases between. The V gene's germline CDR1 is SGHVT and CDR2 SQSDAQ. The CDR3 DNA reads TGTGCCAGCAGCTTACCGGGACAACGAAACTATGGCTACACCTAC. It encodes CASSLPGQRNYGYTY.

With regard to this clonotype: Without the conserved terminal phenylalanine or tryptophan, this CDR3 likely stems from a read error. This chain connects TRBV10-3 to TRBJ2-1, with 9 bases aligning to TRBD1. In germline, CDR1 is ENHRY, CDR2 SYGVKD. The CDR3 sequence is 17 residues long. The trim removed 6 bases at V and 4 bases at J, leaving 13 bases unmatched. The CDR3 region has the DNA TGTGCCATCAGCGTCCCGGGACAGGGTTCGGGGTACAATGAGCAGTTCTTA. Translated: CAISVPGQGSGYNEQFL.

V is TRBV19 and J is TRBJ2-4; 8 bases align to TRBD1. The CDR3 is 13 amino acids. Germline CDR1 is LNHDA and CDR2 is SQIVND (reference sequence). V shed 10 bases and J 7 bases; nucleotides not matched to a gene: 9. The CDR3 is CATRWHRGNIQYF. CDR3 coding DNA: TGTGCCACCCGATGGCACAGGGGGAACATTCAGTACTTC. Using reference TRBV19 and TRBJ2-4 for the parts outside the CDR3, the full variable domain is DGGITQSPKYLFRKEGQNVTLSCEQNLNHDAMYWYRQDPGQGLRLIYYSQIVNDFQKGDIAEGYSVSREKKESFPLTVTSAQKNPTAFYLCATRWHRGNIQYFGAGTRLSVL.

This clonotype was counted only a few times. This sequence joins TRBV5-5 and TRBJ1-1, with a weak D call TRBD1 (5 bases). The CDR3 spans 15 residues. Germline V gene sequence: CDR1 SGHKS, CDR2 YYEKEE (reference sequence). The ends were cut back, 0 bases at V and 3 bases at J, with 12 bases in the middle. The CDR3 DNA reads TGTGCCAGCAGCTTGGCCATAGGGGTTCACACTGAAGCTTTCTTT. Residues: CASSLAIGVHTEAFF.

In this sample, this clonotype turned up many times. This rearrangement joins TRBV6-2 or TRBV6-3 to TRBJ2-6, with 11 bases matching TRBD2. Germline assignment: CDR1 MNHEY and CDR2 SVGEGT. The J segment lost 0 bases and the V segment lost 2 bases, leaving 9 bases of the junction unmatched. The CDR3 extends over 20 amino acids. In nucleotides, the CDR3 is TGTGCCAGCAGTTACATCAGACTAGCGGGACCCTCCTCTGGGGCCAACGTCCTGACTTTC. Translating gives CASSYIRLAGPSSGANVLTF.

There are many counts of this clonotype. V usage is TRBV6-5 and J usage is TRBJ2-7; D may be TRBD1 (5 bases). This CDR3 contains 14 residues. V was cut by 2 bases and J by 6 bases, with 14 bases left in between. Per germline, CDR1 MNHEY and CDR2 SVGAGI. DNA for the CDR3: TGTGCCAGCAGTTACATCGACAGCAAGGGCGAGCAGTACTTC. It is translated as CASSYIDSKGEQYF.

Concerning this clonotype: Here the CDR3 omits its conserved ending phenylalanine or tryptophan, so a read error is the likely source. V and J are TRBV7-4 and TRBJ1-2; D gene uncertain. Trimming stripped 5 bases from V and 2 bases from J, with 12 bases between. The CDR3 totals 14 residues. In germline, CDR1 is SGHVT, CDR2 SQSDAQ. The CDR3 nucleotides are TGTGCCAGCAGCCCACAAAGCCGAAACTATGGCTACACCTTA. It is translated as CASSPQSRNYGYTL.